These 28 T cell receptor beta chains share one sample of origin, sequenced in a study of radiotherapy plus CTLA-4 blockade in lung cancer. Assay used: immunoSEQ multiplex PCR; TCRdb lists only in-frame clones, some missing. The table includes 100,000 to 150,000 clones, approximately 90% detected once. This material consisted of peripheral blood, taken from a patient treated with radiotherapy plus ipilimumab. The receptors originated from a human donor with non-small cell lung cancer that progressed on radiotherapy plus ipilimumab.

The rearrangement links TRBV2 to TRBJ1-2; D uncertain. The length of the CDR3 is 14 residues. Germline V lookup: CDR1 SNHLY, CDR2 FYNNEI. V lost 6 bases and J lost 2, with 13 bases in between. The CDR3 DNA is TGTGCCAGCAGGGTGCAGCCGACAAACTATGGCTACACCTTC. This gives the protein CASRVQPTNYGYTF. Together with reference TRBV2 and TRBJ1-2, the CDR3 gives the full variable domain: EPEVTQTPSHQVTQMGQEVILRCVPISNHLYFYWYRQILGQKVEFLVSFYNNEISEKSEIFDDQFSVERPDGSNFTLKIRSTKLEDSAMYFCASRVQPTNYGYTFGSGTRLTVV.

This chain links TRBV4-1 with TRBJ2-7, with D hard to call. The CDR3 runs to 19 residues. The germline V gene has CDR1 MGHRA and CDR2 YSYEKL. Between the trimmed V and J ends, which lost 0 bases and 6 bases, there was a span of 27 bases. In nucleotides, the CDR3 is TGCGCCAGCAGCCAAGACGGAACGCCTCAGGCCGATTTGAAGGTCGAGCAGTACTTC. Protein sequence: CASSQDGTPQADLKVEQYF.

CDR3 nucleotide sequence: TGTGCCAGCAGCCTTGGACGAACAATGACCCAGTACTTC. This codes for CASSLGRTMTQYF. This sequence joins TRBV7-6 and TRBJ2-5; no reliable D call. CDR1 is SGHVS, CDR2 FNYEAQ, per germline. The CDR3 length is 13 residues. V was shortened by 5 bases and J by 7 bases, with 14 bases between the two germline ends.

The chain carries TRBV19 and TRBJ1-5, with D possibly being TRBD1 (6 bases). Trimming shortened V by 7 bases and J by 7 bases, and 14 bases separated the two germline ends. The germline gives CDR1 LNHDA, CDR2 SQIVND (reference sequence). CDR3 length: 13 amino acids. The CDR3 bases are TGTGCCAGTAAATCCAGGGGTGCCCAGCCCCAGCATTTT. It yields the protein CASKSRGAQPQHF.

This sequence joins TRBV10-2 and TRBJ2-7; tentative D call: TRBD2 (5 bases). Per germline, CDR1 WSHSY and CDR2 SAAADI. The CDR3 runs to 14 residues. V shed 2 bases and J shed 7 bases, with 15 bases lying between them. The CDR3 DNA follows: TGCGCCAGCAGTGAGACTGTCATGGGCGGGGAGCAGTACTTC. This translates into CASSETVMGGEQYF.

V gene TRBV30 combines with J gene TRBJ1-1; D ambiguous. V gave up 6 bases and J gave up 4 bases, with 6 bases separating them. This CDR3 is built from 10 residues. Germline CDR1 is GTSNPN and CDR2 is SVGIG (reference sequence). The CDR3 DNA is TGTGCCTGCATGGGCACTGAAGCTTTCTTT. It is translated as CACMGTEAFF. Looking up the rest from reference TRBV30 and TRBJ1-1 gives the full variable domain: SQTIHQWPATLVQPVGSPLSLECTVEGTSNPNLYWYRQAAGRGLQLLFYSVGIGQISSEVPQNLSASRPQDRQFILSSKKLLLSDSGFYLCACMGTEAFFGQGTRLTVV.

The chain links TRBV28 to TRBJ1-1; D call uncertain. There are 13 residues in the CDR3. Trimming pared 3 bases from V and 3 bases from J, leaving 8 bases between. Germline assignment: CDR1 MDHEN and CDR2 SYDVKM. The DNA for the CDR3 is TGTGCCAGCAGTTTGACCACGTACACTGAAGCTTTCTTT. Translation gives CASSLTTYTEAFF.

The CDR3 DNA reads as TGTGCCAGCAGCGTAGGGGAGCGGGAGAGGGCCGGGGAGCTGTTTTTT. It codes for CASSVGERERAGELFF. V usage is TRBV9 and J usage is TRBJ2-2, with TRBD2 identical over 8 bases. The V segment lost 0 bases and the J segment 6 bases; nucleotides outside the gene matches: 7. Germline lookup yields CDR1 SGDLS and CDR2 YYNGEE. This CDR3 contains 16 residues.

This clone has only one observation. V usage is TRBV7-3 and J usage is TRBJ1-1, with D unclear. Between the trimmed V and J ends, which lost 5 bases and 1 base, there was a span of 8 bases. The germline V gene has CDR1 SGHTA and CDR2 FQGTGA. The CDR3 has 13 residues. CDR3 coding DNA: TGTGCCAGCAGCGCCCAGGAGAACACTGAAGCTTTCTTT. Amino acids: CASSAQENTEAFF.

The gene calls are TRBV2 and TRBJ1-2; TRBD1 is a possible D gene (5 bases). The CDR3 totals 12 residues. Deletions cut 4 bases from V and 6 bases from J, with 9 bases between. The germline V gene encodes CDR1 SNHLY and CDR2 FYNNEI. CDR3 nucleotides: TGTGCCAGCAGTGTAGAGGGGCATGGCTACACCTTC. Translating gives CASSVEGHGYTF.

This clone was seen a single time. The chain joins TRBV6-1 to TRBJ1-1; weak D call: TRBD1 (5 bases). CDR1 and CDR2 from the germline V gene are MNHNS and SASEGT. Trimming took 4 bases from V and 10 from J, leaving 22 bases between them. The CDR3 totals 15 residues. The CDR3 bases are TGTGCCAGCAGTGCCATTCTCGACCGGGGGATTCGAGCTTTCTTT. It specifies CASSAILDRGIRAFF.

This chain links TRBV5-1 with TRBJ2-2; D is perhaps TRBD2 (5 bases). With 4 bases removed from V and 5 bases from J, the gap between germline ends came to 15 bases. CDR3 length equals 15 residues. Germline CDR1 and CDR2: SGHRS and YFSETQ. CDR3 sequence (DNA): TGCGCCAGCAGCCATGGGCCGCCGGGGACCGGGGAGCTGTTTTTT. Translating gives CASSHGPPGTGELFF.

This chain connects TRBV29-1 to TRBJ2-1; tentative D call: TRBD1 (5 bases). The CDR3 contains 11 residues. Between the trimmed V and J ends, which lost 6 bases and 9 bases, there was a span of 12 bases. Germline lookup yields CDR1 SQVTM and CDR2 ANQGSEA. DNA for the CDR3: TGCAGCGTCGCGCAGGGCAGTGAGCAGTTCTTC. This codes for CSVAQGSEQFF.

The rearrangement joins TRBV5-1 to TRBJ2-5, with a possible D match to TRBD1 (6 bases). In germline, CDR1 is SGHRS, CDR2 YFSETQ. This CDR3 is built from 15 residues. V was trimmed by 5 bases and J by 4 bases, leaving 18 bases between them. CDR3 nucleotides: TGCGCCAGCAGTGGGTCCGGCAGGGGCATAGAGACCCAGTACTTC. Amino acid sequence: CASSGSGRGIETQYF.

The chain links TRBV18 to TRBJ2-7, with TRBD2 matching 9 bases. The J segment lost 3 bases and the V segment lost 2 bases, leaving 2 bases of the junction unmatched. Looked up from germline, CDR1 is KGHSH and CDR2 is LQKENI. The CDR3 loop spans 14 amino acids. CDR3 sequence (DNA): TGTGCCAGCTCACCATCACTAGCGGGCTACGAGCAGTACTTC. It yields the protein CASSPSLAGYEQYF.

This clone came up a few times. The gene calls are TRBV12-5 and TRBJ2-7; TRBD1 or TRBD2 may be the D gene (6 bases each). V was cut by 1 base and J by 0 bases, with 7 bases left in between. The CDR3 consists of 14 residues. The V gene's germline CDR1 is LGHNT and CDR2 FRNRAP. Here the CDR3 reads CASGLEGGSYEQYF. As DNA, the CDR3 is TGTGCTAGTGGTTTGGAGGGGGGCTCCTACGAGCAGTACTTC.

The chain combines TRBV5-1 with TRBJ2-2, with 12 bases matching TRBD2. This CDR3 is built from 16 residues. J gave up 5 bases and V 3 bases, and 5 bases lay outside the gene matches. Per the germline V gene, CDR1 is SGHRS and CDR2 is YFSETQ. CDR3 in amino acids: CASSSGTSGFTGELFF. The CDR3 region has the DNA TGCGCCAGCAGCTCCGGGACTAGCGGGTTTACCGGGGAGCTGTTTTTT.

This sequence joins TRBV5-1 and TRBJ1-4; D might be TRBD1 (6 bases). The CDR3 covers 15 residues. CDR1 SGHRS and CDR2 YFSETQ come from the germline V gene. The germline V and J ends were trimmed by 4 bases and 3 bases, with 13 bases remaining between them. CDR3 nucleotides: TGCGCCAGCAGCCCAACGGGGGGGCCTAATGAAAAACTGTTTTTT. Protein product: CASSPTGGPNEKLFF. Filled out from reference TRBV5-1 and TRBJ1-4, the complete variable domain reads KAGVTQTPRYLIKTRGQQVTLSCSPISGHRSVSWYQQTPGQGLQFLFEYFSETQRNKGNFPGRFSGRQFSNSRSEMNVSTLELGDSALYLCASSPTGGPNEKLFFGSGTQLSVL.

The rearrangement uses TRBV27 and TRBJ2-1; D gene unclear. This CDR3 contains 14 residues. V shed 5 bases and J shed 3 bases, with 11 bases lying between them. From germline, CDR1 is MNHEY and CDR2 SMNVEV (reference sequence). CDR3 region: CASSPSRVYNEQFF. The CDR3 region has the DNA TGTGCCAGCAGTCCCAGTAGGGTCTACAATGAGCAGTTCTTC.

The chain uses TRBV9 and TRBJ2-1; D may be TRBD1 or TRBD2 (5 bases each). The CDR3 spans 15 residues. The ends were cut back, 2 bases at V and 8 bases at J, with 17 bases in the middle. Germline assignment: CDR1 SGDLS and CDR2 YYNGEE. CDR3 in amino acids: CASSVSARVSDEQFF. CDR3 in DNA: TGTGCCAGCAGCGTTAGCGCCAGGGTGAGCGATGAGCAGTTCTTC.

V gene TRBV10-1 combines with J gene TRBJ2-5, with 9 bases identical to TRBD2. J lost 2 bases, V lost 0 bases, and 1 base had no gene match. Germline CDR1 reads WNHNN; CDR2 reads SYGVQD (reference sequence). There are 15 residues in the CDR3. The CDR3 nucleotides are TGCGCCAGCAGTGAGTCTCTAGCGGGACAAGAGACCCAGTACTTC. Translated, it gives CASSESLAGQETQYF.

The chain recombines TRBV6-5 with TRBJ2-5, with 11 bases lining up with TRBD2. V gave up 5 bases and J gave up 11 bases; unmatched junction bases: 13. The CDR3 consists of 15 residues. Germline V CDR1 and CDR2: MNHEY, SVGAGI. The CDR3 here is CASSTTLAGVWEQYF. The DNA of the CDR3 is TGTGCCAGCAGTACCACACTAGCGGGAGTTTGGGAGCAGTACTTC.

This rearrangement joins TRBV10-3 to TRBJ2-5; TRBD1 matches 9 bases. Germline lookup yields CDR1 ENHRY and CDR2 SYGVKD. The CDR3 covers 14 residues. V gave up 6 bases and J gave up 2 bases; unmatched junction bases: 4. CDR3 in DNA: TGTGCCATCAGGGGGGACAGGGTTCAAGAGACCCAGTACTTC. Translating gives CAIRGDRVQETQYF.

V usage is TRBV5-1 and J usage is TRBJ2-5, with TRBD1 identical over 7 bases. The CDR3 runs to 14 residues. Germline-derived CDR1 and CDR2 are SGHRS and YFSETQ. V gave up 4 bases and J gave up 2 bases; unmatched junction bases: 5. The CDR3 nucleotides read TGCGCCAGCAGCACCCGGGACAGTCAAGAGACCCAGTACTTC. Protein sequence: CASSTRDSQETQYF.

The chain couples TRBV19 to TRBJ2-3; D ambiguous. Trimming left V 5 bases short and J 1 base short, with 16 bases between. Germline lookup yields CDR1 LNHDA and CDR2 SQIVND (reference sequence). CDR3 length: 16 amino acids. CDR3 coding DNA: TGTGCCAGTAGTCCCGAGATACGGAGTGGCACAGATACGCAGTATTTT. As protein: CASSPEIRSGTDTQYF.

J is TRBJ2-6 and V is TRBV14; no firm D call. CDR3 size: 16 residues. The ends were cut back, 0 bases at V and 2 bases at J, with 8 bases in the middle. Germline CDR1 and CDR2: SGHDN and FVKESK. CDR3: CASSQDLTAGANVLTF. The CDR3 coding sequence is TGTGCCAGCAGCCAAGATTTAACAGCTGGGGCCAACGTCCTGACTTTC.

The chain has TRBV5-8 and TRBJ1-1; no clear D gene. CDR1 is SGHTS and CDR2 is YDEGEE in the germline V gene. With 4 bases removed from V and 1 base from J, the gap between germline ends came to 2 bases. This CDR3 comprises 11 residues. The CDR3 here is CASSQNTEAFF. The CDR3 DNA reads as TGTGCCAGCAGCCAGAACACTGAAGCTTTCTTT.

The rearrangement joins TRBV6-6 to TRBJ1-1; 7 bases are a match to TRBD1. The length of the CDR3 is 16 residues. CDR1 and CDR2 from the germline V gene are MNHNY and SVGAGI (reference sequence). The V segment lost 0 bases and the J segment 2 bases; nucleotides outside the gene matches: 6. The CDR3 sequence: CASSYSPGQINTEAFF. For the CDR3, the DNA is TGTGCCAGCAGTTACTCCCCGGGACAGATAAACACTGAAGCTTTCTTT.